This section outlines one T cell receptor beta chain sequence together with its context. Its antigen target is currently unknown. No base quality values were provided; no much bigger clone lies one nucleotide off. The data derive from a study of blood T cell repertoires in COVID-19 (dated by TCRdb to about 2020). Study-level background: The collaborator samples originated in the United States, Italy and Spain and spanned the acute and convalescent phases of COVID-19. Where available, HLA class I and class II types were taken from metadata supplied by the sample provider and were not determined by assay-based typing. The dataset comprised deeply sampled blood TCRbeta repertoires from subjects exposed to, actively infected with, or recovered from COVID-19. The samples were drawn from two sources: the first 160 participants of the ongoing ImmuneRACE study, and over 1,000 subjects contributed by 6 global collaborators. The material from the prospective study consisted of cDNA or gDNA derived from T cells, B-cell-depleted T cells, or PBMCs. Sample metadata almost always included a de-identified subject ID, COVID-19 status, age in years and sex. The repertoires were released in a freely available public database meant as a resource for research on the immune response to SARS-CoV-2. Results and caveats for the whole study, not just this receptor: Clinical and demographic metadata were provided uncurated, with the amount varying by source and participant.

Including cysteine and phenylalanine, the CDR3 has 16 amino acids. The entry retains the CDR3 DNA only, 48 bases that are in frame from base 1. V loses 5 bases of germline sequence and J loses 3 bases, and the interval between the two ends is 17 bases. The germline V gene supplies CDR1 SGHRS and CDR2 YFSETQ. The immunoSEQ Assay, a bias-controlled multiplex PCR, was used to amplify TCRbeta CDR3 regions from genomic DNA. On the study's bioinformatics: Within the assay, amplification of reference gene primers was used to estimate how many nucleated cells each sample contained. To quantify the absolute abundance of each unique TCRbeta CDR3 rearrangement, sequence reads were collapsed and filtered. For each sample, productive Simpson clonality was calculated as the square root of Simpson's diversity index across productive rearrangements. In TCRdb, the immuneACCESS table is reduced to in-frame sequences with V and J assigned. These tables do not hold every clone; where another copy was compared, an unresolved V gene accounts for under half, and the others remain unexplained. V, J and clone size were drawn from that table, and D and trimming were deduced from the DNA. The sample table shows about 90,000 clones, and about 80% are seen once. About a tenth of the sample goes to the ten largest clones.

Collaborating institutions collected whole blood in K2EDTA tubes following their own protocols. For TCRbeta analysis, collaborators shipped samples in one of three forms: frozen whole blood, isolated PBMCs, or DNA extracted from either of those sample types. This receptor was taken from a woman aged 70 to 79 with acute or convalescent COVID-19. The sample consisted of peripheral blood. The rearranged segments are TRBV5-1 and TRBJ2-2; TRBD2 is possibly the D segment (5 matching bases). The CDR3 in this case is CASRPPGVRDTGELFF. The DNA sequence is given as TGCGCCAGCAGACCTCCCGGGGTTCGGGACACCGGGGAGCTGTTTTTT.